This T cell receptor beta chain was sequenced for a study of T cell responses to AZD1222 COVID-19 vaccine. Study-wide results and limits: Spike-wide coverage was observed for vaccine-associated CD4 TCRs, with dominant responses at 160-218 and 743-854. Repertoires were obtained solely post-peak T cell response.

As concerns this clone: Its antigen remains unknown.

Method: immunoSEQ multiplex PCR; TCRdb's copy keeps in-frame clones and lacks some. The sample gives 120,000 or so clones, approximately 85% of which show up once; about 19% is in the top ten. Trimming at V came to 5 bases and at J to 13 bases, leaving 25 bases not matched to a gene. This CDR3 is built from 18 residues. Germline assignment: CDR1 KGHDR and CDR2 SFDVKD. The receptor was isolated from an adult in good health. V and J are TRBV24-1 and TRBJ2-1; 7 bases are shared with TRBD1. Sequenced material: peripheral blood, taken on day 0 of MenACWY control vaccination. As DNA, the CDR3 is TGTGCCACCAGTGGCCGCCTATTTAGGGACAGCCAAGTCGGGGTTCAGTTCTTC. The encoded protein is CATSGRLFRDSQVGVQFF.